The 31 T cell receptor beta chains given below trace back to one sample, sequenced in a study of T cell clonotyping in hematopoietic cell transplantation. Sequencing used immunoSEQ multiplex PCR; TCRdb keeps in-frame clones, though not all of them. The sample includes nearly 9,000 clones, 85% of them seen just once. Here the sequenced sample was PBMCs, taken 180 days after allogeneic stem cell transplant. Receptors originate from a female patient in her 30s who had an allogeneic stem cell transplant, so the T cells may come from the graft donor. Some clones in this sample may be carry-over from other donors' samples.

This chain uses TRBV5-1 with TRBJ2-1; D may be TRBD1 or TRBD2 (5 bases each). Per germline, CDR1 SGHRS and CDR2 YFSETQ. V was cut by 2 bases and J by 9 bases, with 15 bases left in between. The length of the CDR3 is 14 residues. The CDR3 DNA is TGCGCCAGCAGCTTAGGGGACCTTTTCAGTGAGCAGTTCTTC. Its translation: CASSLGDLFSEQFF. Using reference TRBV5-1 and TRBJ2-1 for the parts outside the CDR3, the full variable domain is KAGVTQTPRYLIKTRGQQVTLSCSPISGHRSVSWYQQTPGQGLQFLFEYFSETQRNKGNFPGRFSGRQFSNSRSEMNVSTLELGDSALYLCASSLGDLFSEQFFGPGTRLTVL.

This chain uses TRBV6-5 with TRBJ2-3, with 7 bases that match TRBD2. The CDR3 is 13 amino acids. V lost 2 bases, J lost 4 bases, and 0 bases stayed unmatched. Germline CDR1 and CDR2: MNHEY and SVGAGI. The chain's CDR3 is CASSYGGADTQYF. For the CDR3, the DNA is TGTGCCAGCAGTTACGGGGGGGCAGATACGCAGTATTTT.

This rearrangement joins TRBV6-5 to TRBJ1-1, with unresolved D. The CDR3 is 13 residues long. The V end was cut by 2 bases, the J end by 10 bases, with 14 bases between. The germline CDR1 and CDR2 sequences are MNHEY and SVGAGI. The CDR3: CASSYPGDTVAFF. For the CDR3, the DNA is TGTGCCAGCAGTTACCCGGGAGACACGGTAGCTTTCTTT.

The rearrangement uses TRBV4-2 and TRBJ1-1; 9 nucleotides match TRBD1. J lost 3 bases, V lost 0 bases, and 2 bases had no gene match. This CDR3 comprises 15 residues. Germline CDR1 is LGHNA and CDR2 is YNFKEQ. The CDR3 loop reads CASSQEQGADTEAFF. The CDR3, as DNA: TGTGCCAGCAGCCAAGAACAGGGGGCTGACACTGAAGCTTTCTTT.

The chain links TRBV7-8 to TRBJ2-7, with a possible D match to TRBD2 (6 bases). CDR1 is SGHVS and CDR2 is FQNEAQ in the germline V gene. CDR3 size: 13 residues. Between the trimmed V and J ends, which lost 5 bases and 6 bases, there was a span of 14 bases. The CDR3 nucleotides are TGTGCCAGCAGCACCGGCAGGAGGGGCGAGCAGTACTTC. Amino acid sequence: CASSTGRRGEQYF.

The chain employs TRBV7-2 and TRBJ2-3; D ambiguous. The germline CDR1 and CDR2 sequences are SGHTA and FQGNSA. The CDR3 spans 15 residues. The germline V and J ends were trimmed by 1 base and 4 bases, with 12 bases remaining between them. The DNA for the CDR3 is TGTGCCAGCAGCTTAGGTTCTCCGATGGCAGATACGCAGTATTTT. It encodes CASSLGSPMADTQYF. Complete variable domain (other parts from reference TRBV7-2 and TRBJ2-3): GAGVSQSPSNKVTEKGKDVELRCDPISGHTALYWYRQSLGQGLEFLIYFQGNSAPDKSGLPSDRFSAERTGGSVSTLTIQRTQQEDSAVYLCASSLGSPMADTQYFGPGTRLTVL.

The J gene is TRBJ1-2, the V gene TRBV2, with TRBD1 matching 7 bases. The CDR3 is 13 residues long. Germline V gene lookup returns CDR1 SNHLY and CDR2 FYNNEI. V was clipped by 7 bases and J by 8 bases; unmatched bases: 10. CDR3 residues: CASTRQGNLGYTF. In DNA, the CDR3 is TGTGCCAGCACTAGACAGGGCAATTTGGGCTACACCTTC.

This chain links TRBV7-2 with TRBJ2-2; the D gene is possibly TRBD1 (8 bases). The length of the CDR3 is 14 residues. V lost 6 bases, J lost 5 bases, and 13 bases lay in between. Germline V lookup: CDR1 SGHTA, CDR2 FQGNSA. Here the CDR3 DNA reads TGTGCCAGCAGATTACAGGGGGGGACCGGGGAGCTGTTTTTT. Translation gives CASRLQGGTGELFF. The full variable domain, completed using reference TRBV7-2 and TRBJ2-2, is GAGVSQSPSNKVTEKGKDVELRCDPISGHTALYWYRQSLGQGLEFLIYFQGNSAPDKSGLPSDRFSAERTGGSVSTLTIQRTQQEDSAVYLCASRLQGGTGELFFGEGSRLTVL.

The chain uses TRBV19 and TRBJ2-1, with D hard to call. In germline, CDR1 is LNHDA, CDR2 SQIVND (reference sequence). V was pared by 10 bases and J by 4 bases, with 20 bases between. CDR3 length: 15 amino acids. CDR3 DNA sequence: TGTGCCACTTCGAGTCTGGAGACCCGATACAATGAGCAGTTCTTC. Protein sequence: CATSSLETRYNEQFF.

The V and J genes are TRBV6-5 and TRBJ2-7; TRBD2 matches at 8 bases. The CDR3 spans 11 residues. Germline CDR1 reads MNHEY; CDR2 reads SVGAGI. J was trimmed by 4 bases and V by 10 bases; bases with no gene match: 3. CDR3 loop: CATGGGYEQYF. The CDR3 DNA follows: TGTGCCACCGGGGGGGGTTACGAGCAGTACTTC.

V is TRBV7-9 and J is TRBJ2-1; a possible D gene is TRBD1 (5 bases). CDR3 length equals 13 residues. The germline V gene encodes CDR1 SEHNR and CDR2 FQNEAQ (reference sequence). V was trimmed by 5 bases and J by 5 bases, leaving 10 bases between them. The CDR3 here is CASSPRQNNEQFF. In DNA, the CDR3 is TGTGCCAGCAGCCCGCGACAGAACAATGAGCAGTTCTTC.

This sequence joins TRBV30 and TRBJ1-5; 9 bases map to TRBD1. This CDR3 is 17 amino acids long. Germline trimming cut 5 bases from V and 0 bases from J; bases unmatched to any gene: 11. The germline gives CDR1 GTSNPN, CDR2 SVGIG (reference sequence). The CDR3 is CAWGTRQGGYSNQPQHF. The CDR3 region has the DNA TGTGCCTGGGGGACGCGACAGGGGGGATATAGCAATCAGCCCCAGCATTTT.

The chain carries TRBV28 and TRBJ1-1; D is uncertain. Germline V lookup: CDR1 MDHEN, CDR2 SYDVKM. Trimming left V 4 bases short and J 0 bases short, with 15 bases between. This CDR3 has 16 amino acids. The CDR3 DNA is TGTGCCAGCAGTTCTGTGAGAACAGCGGTGAACACTGAAGCTTTCTTT. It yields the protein CASSSVRTAVNTEAFF.

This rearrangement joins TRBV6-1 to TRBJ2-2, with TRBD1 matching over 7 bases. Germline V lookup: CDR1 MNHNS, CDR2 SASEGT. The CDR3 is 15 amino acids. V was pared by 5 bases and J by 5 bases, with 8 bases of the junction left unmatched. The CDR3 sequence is CASSLRDRDTGELFF. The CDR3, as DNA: TGTGCCAGCAGTCTCCGGGACAGAGATACCGGGGAGCTGTTTTTT.

The CDR3 region is CASRASSYNSPLHF. In nucleotides, the CDR3 is TGTGCCAGCAGAGCAAGCTCCTATAATTCACCCCTCCACTTT. This chain links TRBV6-5 with TRBJ1-6; D not resolved. Germline V CDR1 and CDR2: MNHEY, SVGAGI. Trimming removed 6 bases from V and 0 bases from J, with 6 bases in between. This CDR3 comprises 14 residues.

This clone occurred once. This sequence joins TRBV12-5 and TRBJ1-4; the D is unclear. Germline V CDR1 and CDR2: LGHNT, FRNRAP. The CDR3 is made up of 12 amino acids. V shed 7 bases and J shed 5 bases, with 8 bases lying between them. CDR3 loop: CASEGANEKLFF. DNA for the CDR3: TGTGCTAGTGAAGGAGCAAATGAAAAACTGTTTTTT.

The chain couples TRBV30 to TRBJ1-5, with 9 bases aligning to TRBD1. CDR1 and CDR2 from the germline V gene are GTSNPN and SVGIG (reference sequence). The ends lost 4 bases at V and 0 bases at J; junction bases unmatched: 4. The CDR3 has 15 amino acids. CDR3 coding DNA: TGTGCCTGGAACAGGGGGCCGGTTAGCAATCAGCCCCAGCATTTT. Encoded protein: CAWNRGPVSNQPQHF.

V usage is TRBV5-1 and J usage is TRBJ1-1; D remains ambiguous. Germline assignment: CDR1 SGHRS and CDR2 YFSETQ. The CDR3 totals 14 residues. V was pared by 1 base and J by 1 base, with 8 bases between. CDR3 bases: TGCGCCAGCAGCTTGTCGCCATGGAACACTGAAGCTTTCTTT. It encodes CASSLSPWNTEAFF.

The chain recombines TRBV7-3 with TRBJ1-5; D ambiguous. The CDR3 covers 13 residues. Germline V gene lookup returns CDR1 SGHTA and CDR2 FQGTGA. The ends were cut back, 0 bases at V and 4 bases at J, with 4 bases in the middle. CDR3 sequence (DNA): TGTGCCAGCAGCTTAACGGTAAATCAGCCCCAGCATTTT. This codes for CASSLTVNQPQHF.

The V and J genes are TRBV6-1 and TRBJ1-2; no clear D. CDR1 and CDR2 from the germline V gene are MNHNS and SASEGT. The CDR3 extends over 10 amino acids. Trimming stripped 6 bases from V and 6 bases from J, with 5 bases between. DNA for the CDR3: TGTGCCAGCAGAAAGAATGGCTACACCTTC. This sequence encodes CASRKNGYTF.

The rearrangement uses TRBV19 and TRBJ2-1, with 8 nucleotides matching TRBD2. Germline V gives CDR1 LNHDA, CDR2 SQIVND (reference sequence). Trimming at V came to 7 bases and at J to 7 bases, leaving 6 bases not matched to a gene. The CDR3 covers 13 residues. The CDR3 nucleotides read TGTGCCAGTACTCGCGGGGGGACGAATGAGCAGTTCTTC. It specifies CASTRGGTNEQFF.

CDR3 region: CAWSQGENEQYF. The CDR3 nucleotides read TGTGCCTGGAGCCAAGGGGAGAACGAGCAGTACTTC. V and J are TRBV30 and TRBJ2-7; D possibly uses TRBD1 or TRBD2 (5 bases each). V dropped 3 bases and J dropped 5 bases, with 11 bases sitting between them. Germline values: CDR1 GTSNPN, CDR2 SVGIG (reference sequence). This CDR3 region has 12 residues.

The CDR3: CAWNRGDQPQHF. The CDR3 DNA is TGTGCCTGGAACCGGGGGGATCAGCCCCAGCATTTT. The V and J genes are TRBV30 and TRBJ1-5, with a possible D match to TRBD1 (5 bases). The CDR3 is made up of 12 amino acids. Germline lookup yields CDR1 GTSNPN and CDR2 SVGIG (reference sequence). V was pared by 4 bases and J by 5 bases, with 9 bases between.

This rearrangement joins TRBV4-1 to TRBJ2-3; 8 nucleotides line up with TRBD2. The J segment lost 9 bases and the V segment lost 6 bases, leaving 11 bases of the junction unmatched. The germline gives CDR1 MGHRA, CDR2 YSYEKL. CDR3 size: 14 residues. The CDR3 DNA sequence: TGCGCCAGCAGTCTCAGCTCGGCGGGGGGCACGCAGTATTTT. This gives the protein CASSLSSAGGTQYF.

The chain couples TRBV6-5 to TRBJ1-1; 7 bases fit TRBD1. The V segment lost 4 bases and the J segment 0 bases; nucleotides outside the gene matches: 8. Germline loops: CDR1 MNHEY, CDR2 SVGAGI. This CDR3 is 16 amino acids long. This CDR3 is CASSFGTDPLNTEAFF. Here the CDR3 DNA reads TGTGCCAGCAGTTTCGGGACAGATCCCTTGAACACTGAAGCTTTCTTT.

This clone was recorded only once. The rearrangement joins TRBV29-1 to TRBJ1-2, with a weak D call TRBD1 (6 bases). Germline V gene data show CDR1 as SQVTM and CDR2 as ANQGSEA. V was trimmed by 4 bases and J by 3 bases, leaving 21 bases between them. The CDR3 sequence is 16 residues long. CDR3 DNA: TGCAGCGTTGGGGGGGGGCATGGTATGGCTTACTATGGCTACACCTTC. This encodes CSVGGGHGMAYYGYTF.

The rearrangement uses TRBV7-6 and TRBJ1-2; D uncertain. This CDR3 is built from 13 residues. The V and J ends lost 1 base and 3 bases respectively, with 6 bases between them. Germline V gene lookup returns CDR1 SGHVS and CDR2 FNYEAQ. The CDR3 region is CASSLGTYYGYTF. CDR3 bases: TGTGCCAGCAGCTTAGGGACCTACTATGGCTACACCTTC.

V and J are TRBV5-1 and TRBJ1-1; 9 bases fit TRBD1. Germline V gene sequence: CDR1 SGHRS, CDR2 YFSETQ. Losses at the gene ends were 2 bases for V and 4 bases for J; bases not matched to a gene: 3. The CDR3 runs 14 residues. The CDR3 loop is CASSFRDRATEAFF. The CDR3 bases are TGCGCCAGCAGCTTCAGGGACAGGGCCACTGAAGCTTTCTTT.

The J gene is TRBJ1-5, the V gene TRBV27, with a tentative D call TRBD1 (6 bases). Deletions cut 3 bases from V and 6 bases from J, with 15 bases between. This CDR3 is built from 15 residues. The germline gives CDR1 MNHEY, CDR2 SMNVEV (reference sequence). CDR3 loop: CASSFRGRRGQPQHF. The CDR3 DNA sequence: TGTGCCAGCAGTTTCCGGGGGCGCAGAGGTCAGCCCCAGCATTTT.

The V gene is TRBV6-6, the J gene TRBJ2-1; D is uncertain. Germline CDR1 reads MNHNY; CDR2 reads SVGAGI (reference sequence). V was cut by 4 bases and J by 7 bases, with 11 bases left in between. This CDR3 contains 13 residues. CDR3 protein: CASSSVLPNEQFF. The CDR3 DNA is TGTGCCAGCAGTTCGGTATTGCCAAATGAGCAGTTCTTC.

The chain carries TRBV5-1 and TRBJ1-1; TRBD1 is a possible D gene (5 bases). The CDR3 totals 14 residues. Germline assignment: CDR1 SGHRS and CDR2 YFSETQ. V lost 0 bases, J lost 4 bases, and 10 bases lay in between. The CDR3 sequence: CASSLEQGSTEAFF. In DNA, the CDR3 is TGCGCCAGCAGCTTGGAGCAGGGTAGCACTGAAGCTTTCTTT.